These 21 T cell receptor beta chains were all obtained from the same sample, sequenced in a study of a mutant IDH1 vaccine in newly diagnosed glioma. Assay: immunoSEQ multiplex PCR; the TCRdb copy retains only in-frame clones and omits some. The sample lists 45,000 to 60,000 clones; more than 70% were seen once. Time point indicated: week 35, safety follow-up. In the vaccine, a single dose held 300 ug of the mutant IDH1 20-mer peptide, along with topical imiquimod. No antigen is known for these receptors. This specimen consisted of PBMCs, obtained from a glioma patient whose treatment included an IDH1 peptide vaccine. The receptors shown here come from a woman aged 40 to 55 with glioma.

V gene TRBV27 combines with J gene TRBJ2-7, with 9 bases that match TRBD2. Germline assignment: CDR1 MNHEY and CDR2 SMNVEV (reference sequence). V gave up 6 bases and J gave up 2 bases; unmatched junction bases: 14. CDR3 size: 17 residues. DNA for the CDR3: TGTGCCAGCAGCCCTCAGGGCGGGGGCGGGAGGGCCTACGAGCAGTACTTC. It translates to CASSPQGGGGRAYEQYF.

The rearrangement links TRBV7-2 to TRBJ1-1; D not resolved. V lost 2 bases to trimming and J lost 1 base, with 11 bases between them. The CDR3 is 15 amino acids. CDR1 and CDR2 (germline): SGHTA, FQGNSA. In DNA form, the CDR3 reads TGTGCCAGCAGCTTAAGAACCGCGAGGAACACTGAAGCTTTCTTT. It encodes CASSLRTARNTEAFF.

The chain recombines TRBV6-1 with TRBJ2-3, with 9 positions matching TRBD2. The CDR3 totals 15 residues. The J segment lost 1 base and the V segment lost 6 bases, leaving 5 bases of the junction unmatched. Germline loops: CDR1 MNHNS, CDR2 SASEGT. The CDR3 DNA follows: TGTGCCAGCAGCTATAGCGGGAGAGGCACAGATACGCAGTATTTT. Its protein product is CASSYSGRGTDTQYF.

V and J are TRBV4-1 and TRBJ2-7; 8 nucleotides match TRBD1. CDR3 length: 13 amino acids. V lost 4 bases to trimming and J lost 3 bases; unmatched junction nucleotides: 2. Germline V gives CDR1 MGHRA, CDR2 YSYEKL. This CDR3 is CASSLGQGYEQYF. The CDR3 nucleotides are TGCGCCAGCAGCCTCGGACAGGGCTACGAGCAGTACTTC.

This clone came up a few times. The chain employs TRBV29-1 and TRBJ1-5; D unclear. V was pared by 7 bases and J by 4 bases, with 17 bases between. Germline CDR1 is SQVTM and CDR2 is ANQGSEA. This CDR3 region has 14 residues. In nucleotides, the CDR3 is TGCAGCGCCTATAATGGGGAGGCAAATCAGCCCCAGCATTTT. Translation gives CSAYNGEANQPQHF.

This chain links TRBV19 with TRBJ2-1; D not resolved. V lost 2 bases and J 4 bases, leaving 6 bases between the germline ends. The germline gives CDR1 LNHDA, CDR2 SQIVND (reference sequence). The CDR3 loop spans 13 amino acids. CDR3 region: CASSIIGYNEQFF. DNA for the CDR3: TGTGCCAGTAGTATAATAGGGTACAATGAGCAGTTCTTC.

This chain uses TRBV5-1 with TRBJ2-4; D could derive from TRBD1 or TRBD2 (6 bases each). The CDR3 is made up of 16 amino acids. Trimming pared 1 base from V and 0 bases from J, leaving 11 bases between. Germline loops: CDR1 SGHRS, CDR2 YFSETQ. This chain's CDR3 is CASSLRGDLAKNIQYF. DNA of the CDR3: TGCGCCAGCAGCTTGAGGGGGGACCTAGCCAAAAACATTCAGTACTTC.

The chain recombines TRBV5-5 with TRBJ1-4, with 10 bases identical to TRBD1. The CDR3 sequence is 16 residues long. The V gene end was trimmed by 4 bases and the J gene end by 7 bases; junction bases not matched to a gene: 10. Germline V gene data show CDR1 as SGHKS and CDR2 as YYEKEE (reference sequence). The CDR3 here is CASSPGQGRESEKLFF. CDR3 nucleotides: TGTGCCAGCAGCCCGGGACAGGGGAGGGAGTCTGAAAAACTGTTTTTT. The full variable domain, in which reference TRBV5-5 and TRBJ1-4 provide the parts outside the CDR3, is DAGVTQSPTHLIKTRGQQVTLRCSPISGHKSVSWYQQVLGQGPQFIFQYYEKEERGRGNFPDRFSARQFPNYSSELNVNALLLGDSALYLCASSPGQGRESEKLFFGSGTQLSVL.

J is TRBJ2-1 and V is TRBV2; D not resolved. Germline loops: CDR1 SNHLY, CDR2 FYNNEI. V was clipped by 6 bases and J by 6 bases, with 3 bases between them. The CDR3 totals 10 residues. For the CDR3, the DNA is TGTGCCAGCAGAGCCAATGAGCAGTTCTTC. Residues: CASRANEQFF.

This chain joins TRBV9 and TRBJ2-1; 14 bases fit TRBD2. CDR1 and CDR2 (germline): SGDLS, YYNGEE. V shed 3 bases and J 8 bases; nucleotides not matched to a gene: 4. The CDR3 runs to 15 residues. Here the CDR3 reads CASSGGTSGRDEQFF. The CDR3 DNA reads as TGTGCCAGCAGCGGGGGGACTAGCGGGAGAGATGAGCAGTTCTTC.

V gene TRBV5-1 combines with J gene TRBJ2-7; D is unclear. V lost 0 bases and J 2 bases, leaving 15 bases between the germline ends. The CDR3 sequence is 16 residues long. Germline loops: CDR1 SGHRS, CDR2 YFSETQ. CDR3 protein: CASSLDKRTVPYEQYF. The CDR3 nucleotides are TGCGCCAGCAGCTTGGATAAGCGTACAGTACCCTACGAGCAGTACTTC.

This clone was picked up one time. The genes are TRBV5-4 and TRBJ2-7; TRBD1 might be the D (6 bases). The CDR3 has 14 residues. Between the trimmed V and J ends, which lost 3 bases and 2 bases, there was a span of 12 bases. CDR1 is SGHNT, CDR2 YYREEE, per germline (reference sequence). CDR3: CASSSGTNPYEQYF. Here the CDR3 DNA reads TGTGCCAGCAGCTCCGGGACAAACCCCTACGAGCAGTACTTC.

This clone came up a few times. The chain uses TRBV29-1 and TRBJ1-4, with D possibly being TRBD1 (6 bases). Germline-derived CDR1 and CDR2 are SQVTM and ANQGSEA. This CDR3 is built from 12 residues. Trimming stripped 4 bases from V and 7 bases from J, with 10 bases between. The CDR3 nucleotides are TGCAGCGTTGTAACAGGGAGTGAAAAACTGTTTTTT. This encodes CSVVTGSEKLFF.

This clone is a singleton in its sample. The rearrangement joins TRBV2 to TRBJ1-4, with 9 nucleotides matching TRBD1. The trim removed 3 bases at V and 5 bases at J, leaving 4 bases unmatched. The CDR3 has 15 residues. Germline V lookup: CDR1 SNHLY, CDR2 FYNNEI. The CDR3 region is CASSERGTGNEKLFF. The CDR3 DNA is TGTGCCAGCAGTGAGAGGGGGACAGGGAATGAAAAACTGTTTTTT.

The genes are TRBV5-1 and TRBJ2-7, with D perhaps matching TRBD2 (7 bases). V was shortened by 5 bases and J by 7 bases, with 13 bases between the two germline ends. The CDR3 consists of 12 residues. Germline V gives CDR1 SGHRS, CDR2 YFSETQ. CDR3 residues: CASRKGGVEQYF. The CDR3 DNA reads as TGCGCCAGCAGGAAGGGGGGGGTTGAGCAGTACTTC.

The chain combines TRBV27 with TRBJ2-1; 10 nucleotides match TRBD2. V was clipped by 3 bases and J by 7 bases; unmatched bases: 9. The CDR3 consists of 16 residues. Germline V lookup: CDR1 MNHEY, CDR2 SMNVEV (reference sequence). This CDR3 reads CASSLGIPGLANEQFF. The CDR3, as DNA: TGTGCCAGCAGTTTGGGCATACCGGGACTAGCGAATGAGCAGTTCTTC.

Only one count was recorded for this clone. This chain connects TRBV18 to TRBJ2-7; 10 bases fit TRBD1. Trimming removed 5 bases from V and 5 bases from J; junction bases left unmatched: 6. Germline V lookup: CDR1 KGHSH, CDR2 LQKENI. The CDR3 totals 14 residues. As DNA, the CDR3 is TGTGCCAGCTCATTGGGACAGGGGATAAACGAGCAGTACTTC. Translated: CASSLGQGINEQYF.

The chain uses TRBV5-8 and TRBJ1-2; TRBD1 might be the D (6 bases). V was shortened by 4 bases and J by 1 base, with 14 bases between the two germline ends. The germline V gene has CDR1 SGHTS and CDR2 YDEGEE. The CDR3 extends over 15 amino acids. CDR3 sequence: CASSLGTTSNYGYTF. The DNA of the CDR3 is TGTGCCAGCAGCCTAGGGACAACCAGTAACTATGGCTACACCTTC.

This chain links TRBV10-3 with TRBJ2-5, with 9 bases that match TRBD2. CDR3 length: 17 amino acids. Germline assignment: CDR1 ENHRY and CDR2 SYGVKD. V was clipped by 0 bases and J by 1 base; unmatched bases: 6. The CDR3 spells CAISESGASGAQETQYF. The CDR3 coding sequence is TGTGCCATCAGTGAGTCTGGGGCTAGCGGGGCCCAAGAGACCCAGTACTTC.

V is TRBV6-5 and J is TRBJ2-7; weak D call: TRBD1 (5 bases). With 7 bases removed from V and 1 base from J, the gap between germline ends came to 17 bases. This CDR3 spans 15 amino acids. CDR1 MNHEY and CDR2 SVGAGI come from the germline V gene. The CDR3 DNA sequence: TGTGCCAGCACCTTCCGAGCAGGGCATTCCTACGAGCAGTACTTC. This sequence encodes CASTFRAGHSYEQYF.

This chain joins TRBV6-5 and TRBJ2-3; D gene uncertain. Trimming removed 6 bases at V and 0 bases at J, with 7 bases between. The CDR3 length is 13 residues. Germline V CDR1 and CDR2: MNHEY, SVGAGI. CDR3 in amino acids: CASRSTSTDTQYF. The CDR3 nucleotides are TGTGCCAGCAGATCTACTAGCACAGATACGCAGTATTTT.